Below, 32 T cell receptor beta chains from the same sample are listed, as sequenced in a study of blood T cells in healthy people across ages. Sample-barcoded 5' priming and a J-beta primer mix drove a second PCR of roughly 6 to 12 cycles. Via MiXCR, TCRdb re-called the 5' RACE reads, giving one row per CDR3 protein. The data contain about 2 million distinct CDR3 sequences, approximately 50% of them singletons. The sequenced sample consisted of blood. These receptors originate from a woman in her thirties or forties in good health.

This chain links TRBV20-1 with TRBJ2-5; 10 bases map to TRBD1. CDR1 is DFQATT and CDR2 is SNEGSKA in the germline V gene (reference sequence). V shed 4 bases and J 4 bases; nucleotides not matched to a gene: 12. The length of the CDR3 is 16 residues. CDR3 sequence (DNA): TGCAGTGCTAACAAGGGACAGGGGAGATCGGGAGAGACCCAGTACTTC. This codes for CSANKGQGRSGETQYF.

Concerning this clonotype: Compared with germline, one end of the junction differs, possibly owing to a read error. Here the CDR3 DNA reads TGTGCCGGCAGTTACCCCAGGGGACAGCTAGTTCGAGATGGGACCCAGTACTTC. This sequence encodes CAGSYPRGQLVRDGTQYF. The chain links TRBV6-2 or TRBV6-3 to TRBJ2-7; 7 bases are shared with TRBD1. The tail of the sequence fits TRBJ2-5 better, so the J call may be wrong. The germline V gene has CDR1 MNHEY and CDR2 SVGEGT. This CDR3 is 18 amino acids long.

The chain joins TRBV20-1 to TRBJ2-7; D tentatively reads TRBD1 or TRBD2 (5 bases each). The length of the CDR3 is 13 residues. Trimming pared 5 bases from V and 1 base from J, leaving 12 bases between. The germline V gene encodes CDR1 DFQATT and CDR2 SNEGSKA (reference sequence). The CDR3 loop is CSARDGYSYEQYF. CDR3 DNA: TGCAGTGCTCGGGACGGTTATTCCTACGAGCAGTACTTC.

The rearrangement uses TRBV2 and TRBJ1-1; TRBD1 agrees at 11 bases. With V trimmed by 6 bases and J by 4 bases, 7 bases remained unmatched. The CDR3 consists of 15 residues. The germline V gene has CDR1 SNHLY and CDR2 FYNNEI. The DNA of the CDR3 is TGTGCCAGCAGGCGGGACAGGGGGACCGGCACTGAAGCTTTCTTT. Translated: CASRRDRGTGTEAFF.

As regards this clonotype: Compared with germline, one end of the junction differs, possibly owing to a read error. The CDR3 protein is CGARDRRDEQFF. In nucleotides, the CDR3 is TGCGGTGCTAGGGACCGCCGGGATGAGCAGTTCTTC. This chain links TRBV20-1 with TRBJ2-1; D is perhaps TRBD1 or TRBD2 (5 bases each). The CDR3 has 12 amino acids. From germline, CDR1 is DFQATT and CDR2 SNEGSKA (reference sequence).

This chain joins TRBV18 and TRBJ2-1, with 10 bases matching TRBD1. CDR1 and CDR2 from the germline V gene are KGHSH and LQKENI. CDR3 length equals 13 residues. Unmatched junction bases numbered 3, after V lost 5 bases and J lost 8 bases. The CDR3 DNA follows: TGTGCCAGCTCAGGGACAGGGGTGGATGAGCAGTTCTTC. Amino acids: CASSGTGVDEQFF.

The rearrangement joins TRBV24-1 to TRBJ2-3; D is unclear. V lost 0 bases, J lost 1 base, and 16 bases lay in between. The CDR3 is 18 residues long. Per the germline V gene, CDR1 is KGHDR and CDR2 is SFDVKD. CDR3 DNA: TGTGCCACCAGTGATTTGCCCCCCCGGTCTACAGGCACAGATACGCAGTATTTT. Translation: CATSDLPPRSTGTDTQYF.

The chain couples TRBV5-1 to TRBJ2-7; D unclear. V dropped 6 bases and J dropped 2 bases, with 15 bases sitting between them. Per the germline V gene, CDR1 is SGHRS and CDR2 is YFSETQ. The CDR3 loop spans 14 amino acids. The CDR3 sequence is CASMSGPGPYEQYF. The CDR3 DNA sequence: TGCGCCAGCATGTCCGGTCCCGGCCCCTACGAGCAGTACTTC.

The V and J genes are TRBV20-1 and TRBJ1-5, with 10 nucleotides matching TRBD1. V was pared by 5 bases and J by 2 bases, with 6 bases of the junction left unmatched. CDR3 size: 15 residues. From germline, CDR1 is DFQATT and CDR2 SNEGSKA (reference sequence). The CDR3 DNA sequence: TGCAGTGCTTCGTCCGGGACAGGGGGCAATCAGCCCCAGCATTTT. Translated, it gives CSASSGTGGNQPQHF.

This clonotype was seen a handful of times. V is TRBV20-1 and J is TRBJ2-5; D uncertain. The V and J ends lost 4 bases and 1 base respectively, with 10 bases between them. This CDR3 has 13 amino acids. CDR1 and CDR2 from the germline V gene are DFQATT and SNEGSKA (reference sequence). The DNA of the CDR3 is TGCAGTGCTATAAGCTCACCCCAAGAGACCCAGTACTTC. It yields the protein CSAISSPQETQYF.

This clonotype was seen ten or more times. The chain employs TRBV9 and TRBJ2-1; D is unresolved. The CDR3 contains 11 residues. V lost 0 bases and J lost 7, with 2 bases in between. Germline loops: CDR1 SGDLS, CDR2 YYNGEE. CDR3 bases: TGTGCCAGCAGCGTAGCTAATGAGCAGTTCTTC. Translating gives CASSVANEQFF.

This chain joins TRBV6-1 and TRBJ2-7; D is unclear. The end of the DNA is better explained by TRBJ2-5, so the J call may be wrong. The germline V gene encodes CDR1 MNHNS and CDR2 SASEGT. The CDR3 contains 12 residues. The CDR3 protein is CASTYGYETQYF. The CDR3, as DNA: TGTGCCAGCACCTACGGGTACGAGACCCAGTACTTC.

J is TRBJ2-5 and V is TRBV6-5; tentatively, D is TRBD2 (6 bases). Trimming left V 6 bases short and J 5 bases short, with 19 bases between. This CDR3 is 15 amino acids long. Germline CDR1 and CDR2: MNHEY and SVGAGI. This chain's CDR3 is CASRPPSEGLETQYF. CDR3 coding DNA: TGTGCCAGCAGGCCTCCTAGCGAGGGTCTTGAGACCCAGTACTTC.

The chain carries TRBV15 and TRBJ2-4, with 7 bases identical to TRBD1. The end of the DNA is better explained by TRBJ2-7, so the J call may be wrong. The CDR3 loop spans 12 amino acids. The V gene's germline CDR1 is LNHNV and CDR2 YYDKDF (reference sequence). The CDR3 DNA reads as TGTGCCACCCGTGACAGGGACGACGAGCAGTACTTC. This gives the protein CATRDRDDEQYF.

This clonotype was observed a handful of times. V gene TRBV20-1 combines with J gene TRBJ1-1; D unresolved. Germline V CDR1 and CDR2: DFQATT, SNEGSKA (reference sequence). CDR3 length: 11 residues. The germline V and J ends were trimmed by 5 bases and 0 bases, with 4 bases remaining between them. The chain's CDR3 is CSALMNTEAFF. The CDR3, as DNA: TGCAGTGCTCTAATGAACACTGAAGCTTTCTTT.

This chain connects TRBV2 to TRBJ2-1; 7 nucleotides match TRBD2. This CDR3 region has 16 residues. The V gene's germline CDR1 is SNHLY and CDR2 FYNNEI. V shed 4 bases and J 0 bases; nucleotides not matched to a gene: 6. The CDR3 spells CASSGGGSASYNEQFF. DNA of the CDR3: TGTGCCAGCAGTGGGGGAGGGAGTGCCTCCTACAATGAGCAGTTCTTC.

The chain links TRBV11-2 to TRBJ2-7; D is possibly TRBD1 (6 bases). Between the trimmed V and J ends, which lost 2 bases and 5 bases, there was a span of 22 bases. CDR3 length equals 17 residues. Germline CDR1 SGHAT, CDR2 FQNNGV. This chain's CDR3 is CASSLFGLKRGSDEQYF. CDR3 nucleotide sequence: TGTGCCAGCAGCTTATTTGGCCTTAAAAGGGGGAGCGACGAGCAGTACTTC.

The V call is TRBV20-1, the J call TRBJ2-3, with 14 bases matching TRBD2. V lost 6 bases to trimming and J lost 11 bases; unmatched junction nucleotides: 10. This CDR3 contains 14 residues. The germline V gene has CDR1 DFQATT and CDR2 SNEGSKA (reference sequence). As DNA, the CDR3 is TGCAGTGCCCACCGGACTAGCGGGGGGCAGGTGCAGTATTTT. Translating gives CSAHRTSGGQVQYF.

The rearrangement joins TRBV25-1 to TRBJ2-5; TRBD2 is a possible D gene (6 bases). The better agreement between TRBJ2-1 and the DNA end casts doubt on the J call. The CDR3 contains 15 residues. CDR1 and CDR2 from the germline V gene are MGHDK and SYGVNS. The chain's CDR3 is CASSEGGGLRETQFF. For the CDR3, the DNA is TGTGCCAGCAGTGAAGGTGGAGGGTTGCGAGAGACCCAGTTCTTC.

The V call is TRBV6-1, the J call TRBJ2-7; possible D gene TRBD1, 6 bases. Trimming shortened V by 2 bases and J by 6 bases, and 14 bases separated the two germline ends. The CDR3 covers 14 residues. The germline V gene encodes CDR1 MNHNS and CDR2 SASEGT. The CDR3 spells CASSETRGSGEQYF. The CDR3, as DNA: TGTGCCAGCAGTGAAACCAGGGGATCCGGCGAGCAGTACTTC.

The rearrangement uses TRBV5-1 and TRBJ1-1; 10 bases map to TRBD1. After removal of 5 bases from V and 6 bases from J, the junction contained 10 bases not matched to a gene. The CDR3 extends over 15 amino acids. CDR1 is SGHRS and CDR2 is YFSETQ in the germline V gene. CDR3 DNA: TGCGCCAGCAGTTCGACAGGGGGCTCGAGGGCTGAAGCTTTCTTT. Translation: CASSSTGGSRAEAFF.

The V call is TRBV7-2, the J call TRBJ2-1, with 15 bases matching TRBD2. Trimming at V came to 5 bases and at J to 1 base, leaving 9 bases not matched to a gene. The CDR3 is 19 residues long. Germline assignment: CDR1 SGHTA and CDR2 FQGNSA. The chain's CDR3 is CASSPRGLAGGRSYNEQFF. CDR3 nucleotides: TGTGCCAGCAGCCCACGTGGACTAGCGGGGGGGCGTTCCTACAATGAGCAGTTCTTC.

This clonotype was seen only a few times. This chain joins TRBV2 and TRBJ2-5, with D maybe TRBD1 (6 bases). The V end was cut by 7 bases, the J end by 4 bases, with 19 bases between. Germline V gives CDR1 SNHLY, CDR2 FYNNEI. The CDR3 sequence is 15 residues long. The chain's CDR3 is CASTRDTSPLETQYF. DNA of the CDR3: TGTGCCAGCACTCGGGACACCTCGCCGCTAGAGACCCAGTACTTC.

This clonotype occurred a few times. This chain connects TRBV4-3 to TRBJ1-2; no firm D call. The CDR3 has 13 residues. V was shortened by 0 bases and J by 6 bases, with 8 bases between the two germline ends. Germline V gene lookup returns CDR1 LGHNA and CDR2 YSLEER. CDR3 protein: CASSQENIDGYTF. The DNA of the CDR3 is TGCGCCAGCAGCCAAGAAAACATCGATGGCTACACCTTC.

The chain links TRBV20-1 to TRBJ2-7; D assignment may be TRBD1 or TRBD2 (6 bases each). The CDR3 extends over 16 amino acids. The germline gives CDR1 DFQATT, CDR2 SNEGSKA (reference sequence). Trimming left V 1 base short and J 4 bases short, with 20 bases between. The CDR3 sequence: CSARGWRVGATYEQYF. Written as DNA, the CDR3 is TGCAGTGCTAGAGGCTGGAGGGTGGGGGCCACTTACGAGCAGTACTTC.

The chain uses TRBV12-3 or TRBV12-4 and TRBJ1-2; D is possibly TRBD1 (5 bases). The V and J ends lost 6 bases and 9 bases respectively, with 17 bases between them. This CDR3 has 13 residues. The CDR3 is CASSPKVTGRYTF. In DNA, the CDR3 is TGTGCCAGCAGCCCTAAAGTAACAGGTCGCTACACCTTC.

The chain combines TRBV29-1 with TRBJ1-5, with D perhaps TRBD1 (6 bases). The germline V gene encodes CDR1 SQVTM and CDR2 ANQGSEA. The CDR3 loop spans 13 amino acids. V shed 4 bases and J shed 7 bases, with 14 bases lying between them. The CDR3 DNA sequence: TGCAGCGTTGGGGGGGGGGGCGAACAGCCCCAGCATTTT. As protein: CSVGGGGEQPQHF.

The table lists this clonotype with a few counts. The J gene is TRBJ2-5, the V gene TRBV18; D tentatively fits TRBD1 or TRBD2 (6 bases each). The CDR3 is 14 residues long. Germline CDR1 is KGHSH and CDR2 is LQKENI. The V gene lost 2 bases and the J gene lost 3 bases, with 10 bases spanning the gap. The CDR3 is CASSPLEGEETQYF. The DNA for the CDR3 is TGTGCCAGCTCACCATTGGAGGGGGAAGAGACCCAGTACTTC.

The sample holds a few counts of this clonotype. J is TRBJ2-1 and V is TRBV6-2 or TRBV6-3; 10 nucleotides match TRBD2. The V and J ends lost 2 bases and 12 bases, in that order; junction bases with no gene match: 7. The CDR3 contains 14 residues. Per germline, CDR1 MNHEY and CDR2 SVGEGT. The CDR3 is CASSYHTTSGVQFF. CDR3 nucleotide sequence: TGTGCCAGCAGTTACCATACAACTAGCGGGGTGCAGTTCTTC.

There are a few counts of this clonotype. The chain couples TRBV20-1 to TRBJ2-1, with 15 positions matching TRBD2. The germline V gene encodes CDR1 DFQATT and CDR2 SNEGSKA (reference sequence). CDR3 length: 15 residues. Losses at the gene ends were 6 bases for V and 10 bases for J; bases not matched to a gene: 10. The chain's CDR3 is CSASHGLAGGQEQFF. The CDR3 nucleotides read TGCAGTGCATCACACGGACTAGCGGGGGGGCAGGAGCAGTTCTTC.

The DNA for the CDR3 is TGCGCCAGCAGCTTACGTACAGGGCACGAGCAGTACTTC. Protein sequence: CASSLRTGHEQYF. The rearrangement uses TRBV5-1 and TRBJ2-7, with a weak D call TRBD1 (6 bases). From germline, CDR1 is SGHRS and CDR2 YFSETQ. V lost 2 bases to trimming and J lost 5 bases, with 11 bases between them. This CDR3 spans 13 amino acids.

The rearrangement uses TRBV6-1 and TRBJ1-2; no clear D gene. Trimming shortened V by 8 bases and J by 3 bases, and 13 bases separated the two germline ends. Germline values: CDR1 MNHNS, CDR2 SASEGT. The CDR3 totals 13 residues. The CDR3 bases are TGTGCCAGCTGCCCCCTGGGGTACTATGGCTACACCTTC. It encodes CASCPLGYYGYTF.